Shown below are 30 T cell receptor beta chains from a single sample sequenced in a study of CD8 T cells in ankylosing spondylitis. Using its own MiXCR run on the 5' RACE reads, TCRdb lists one record per CDR3 protein. Of about 360,000 distinct CDR3 sequences listed, around 20% are singletons. Sequencing input: blood, either unsorted or a sorted T cell fraction (not recorded which). Receptors originate from a male donor with ankylosing spondylitis or in good health (not recorded which).

This chain joins TRBV20-1 and TRBJ2-3; D is tentatively TRBD1 or TRBD2 (6 bases each). Trimming took off 6 bases at V and 2 bases at J, with 18 bases between the two ends. Germline loops: CDR1 DFQATT, CDR2 SNEGSKA (reference sequence). The CDR3 sequence is 15 residues long. The CDR3 DNA reads as TGCAGTGCCCCCTCGGGGGCTAGACACACAGATACGCAGTATTTT. Translating gives CSAPSGARHTDTQYF.

The chain carries TRBV11-2 and TRBJ2-1; TRBD2 might be the D (7 bases). CDR3 length: 15 amino acids. Trimming pared 5 bases from V and 9 bases from J, leaving 20 bases between. Germline CDR1 is SGHAT and CDR2 is FQNNGV. The CDR3: CASSPSVGGRVEQFF. The CDR3 nucleotides read TGTGCCAGCAGCCCCAGCGTGGGGGGGCGGGTTGAGCAGTTCTTC.

This clonotype has just a few counts. This chain uses TRBV27 with TRBJ1-2, with D unresolved. Germline lookup yields CDR1 MNHEY and CDR2 SMNVEV (reference sequence). This CDR3 is built from 13 residues. V shed 0 bases and J shed 5 bases, with 7 bases lying between them. The CDR3 nucleotides read TGTGCCAGCAGTTTATCAGGGCTTTATGGCTACACCTTC. It codes for CASSLSGLYGYTF.

The genes are TRBV3-1 and TRBJ1-6; the D gene is possibly TRBD1 (6 bases). This CDR3 spans 16 amino acids. CDR1 and CDR2 (germline): LGHDT, YNNKEL (reference sequence). Trimming removed 0 bases from V and 2 bases from J, with 8 bases in between. CDR3 nucleotides: TGTGCCAGCAGCCAAGACAGGGGACCCTATAATTCACCCCTCCACTTT. Its protein product is CASSQDRGPYNSPLHF.

This clonotype was counted a few times. This chain uses TRBV4-1 with TRBJ2-1; D is ambiguous. This CDR3 region has 15 residues. Deletions cut 3 bases from V and 8 bases from J, with 17 bases between. The germline CDR1 and CDR2 sequences are MGHRA and YSYEKL. CDR3 DNA: TGCGCCAGCAGCCATGCTGAAGACTCAGGCGATGAGCAGTTCTTC. This gives the protein CASSHAEDSGDEQFF.

There are a few counts of this clonotype. The chain joins TRBV27 to TRBJ2-3, with 8 bases lining up with TRBD2. This CDR3 region has 15 residues. Germline V lookup: CDR1 MNHEY, CDR2 SMNVEV (reference sequence). Losses at the gene ends were 2 bases for V and 8 bases for J; bases not matched to a gene: 9. In DNA form, the CDR3 reads TGTGCCAGCAGTTTAGGAGCGGGGGCAGGGGTTACGCAGTATTTT. Protein: CASSLGAGAGVTQYF.

J is TRBJ2-3 and V is TRBV6-6; D ambiguous. This CDR3 has 13 residues. Germline assignment: CDR1 MNHNY and CDR2 SVGAGI (reference sequence). The V end was cut by 6 bases, the J end by 2 bases, with 9 bases between. CDR3 loop: CASSSTPTDTQYF. CDR3 DNA sequence: TGTGCCAGCAGCTCCACGCCCACAGATACGCAGTATTTT.

This clonotype was observed a few times. The chain has TRBV4-1 and TRBJ1-2; no reliable D call. The CDR3 has 13 residues. The V gene lost 3 bases and the J gene lost 4 bases, with 9 bases spanning the gap. CDR1 is MGHRA and CDR2 is YSYEKL in the germline V gene. Written as DNA, the CDR3 is TGCGCCAGCAGCCAGGCCTTAGGCTATGGCTACACCTTC. Its translation: CASSQALGYGYTF.

This clonotype appeared a single time. The chain has TRBV7-2 and TRBJ2-7; TRBD1 matches at 7 bases. The CDR3 loop spans 15 amino acids. CDR1 and CDR2 (germline): SGHTA, FQGNSA. The V and J ends lost 3 bases and 0 bases, in that order; junction bases with no gene match: 5. The CDR3 loop reads CASSFEGGASYEQYF. The CDR3 DNA follows: TGTGCCAGCAGCTTCGAAGGGGGCGCCTCCTACGAGCAGTACTTC.

The CDR3 protein is CASSLLAGEKDTQYF. The CDR3, as DNA: TGTGCCAGCAGTTTACTAGCGGGGGAAAAGGATACGCAGTATTTT. The V and J genes are TRBV12-3 or TRBV12-4 and TRBJ2-3, with 10 bases lining up with TRBD2. With 2 bases clipped from V and 6 bases from J, the junction kept 5 bases outside the gene matches. This CDR3 comprises 15 residues.

The chain recombines TRBV24-1 with TRBJ2-3; perhaps TRBD1 as D (6 bases). CDR1 and CDR2 (germline): KGHDR, SFDVKD. V was shortened by 4 bases and J by 3 bases, with 10 bases between the two germline ends. This CDR3 contains 14 residues. CDR3 DNA: TGTGCCACCAGTGAAGGGGGTTTGACAGATACGCAGTATTTT. Protein: CATSEGGLTDTQYF.

This clonotype has only a few counts. This chain joins TRBV7-6 and TRBJ2-2; the match to TRBD1 covers 9 bases. In germline, CDR1 is SGHVS, CDR2 FNYEAQ. The CDR3 is 16 amino acids. With 5 bases clipped from V and 2 bases from J, the junction kept 6 bases outside the gene matches. The CDR3 reads CASSLWTGVNTGELFF. Here the CDR3 DNA reads TGTGCCAGCAGCCTATGGACAGGGGTAAACACCGGGGAGCTGTTTTTT.

This clonotype was recorded only once. The genes are TRBV7-8 and TRBJ2-5; 8 bases fit TRBD2. Germline V lookup: CDR1 SGHVS, CDR2 FQNEAQ. The J segment lost 0 bases and the V segment lost 5 bases, leaving 5 bases of the junction unmatched. This CDR3 has 15 residues. The CDR3 spells CASSHERGNQETQYF. The CDR3 coding sequence is TGTGCCAGCAGCCATGAGCGGGGGAACCAAGAGACCCAGTACTTC.

The chain recombines TRBV14 with TRBJ2-1; D tentatively reads TRBD1 or TRBD2 (5 bases each). Trimming left V 6 bases short and J 8 bases short, with 14 bases between. Germline CDR1 SGHDN, CDR2 FVKESK. This CDR3 spans 13 amino acids. CDR3 in DNA: TGTGCCAGCAGGGCAGGGACGAGAGATGAGCAGTTCTTC. Its translation: CASRAGTRDEQFF.

This clonotype was seen a handful of times. The rearrangement joins TRBV6-1 to TRBJ1-1, with TRBD1 matching over 9 bases. Losses at the gene ends were 6 bases for V and 6 bases for J; bases not matched to a gene: 14. CDR1 is MNHNS, CDR2 SASEGT, per germline. The CDR3 runs to 16 residues. The CDR3 DNA is TGTGCCAGCAGCCCCGGGACAGGGAGTTTTTTCGCTGAAGCTTTCTTT. This gives the protein CASSPGTGSFFAEAFF.

The chain is built from TRBV6-1 and TRBJ2-7; 10 positions agree with TRBD1. Germline CDR1 is MNHNS and CDR2 is SASEGT. The CDR3 consists of 15 residues. The ends lost 2 bases at V and 4 bases at J; junction bases unmatched: 5. CDR3 amino acids: CASSESTGGLYEQYF. In nucleotides, the CDR3 is TGTGCCAGCAGTGAATCGACAGGGGGCTTATACGAGCAGTACTTC.

The genes are TRBV12-3 or TRBV12-4 and TRBJ1-2, with TRBD1 as a possible D gene (5 bases). CDR3 length: 16 residues. Trimming pared 6 bases from V and 0 bases from J, leaving 17 bases between. The CDR3 DNA is TGTGCCAGCAGCAAACAGGACGGATACGCTAACTATGGCTACACCTTC. The encoded protein is CASSKQDGYANYGYTF.

This clonotype came up many times. The chain combines TRBV28 with TRBJ2-1, with a possible D match to TRBD1 (5 bases). Germline V lookup: CDR1 MDHEN, CDR2 SYDVKM. Trimming stripped 3 bases from V and 6 bases from J, with 21 bases between. This CDR3 is built from 17 residues. The CDR3 region has the DNA TGTGCCAGCAGTTTTATCATCTCGGGCGGTCAGGGCAATGAGCAGTTCTTC. Its translation is CASSFIISGGQGNEQFF.

This chain connects TRBV6-1 to TRBJ2-1, with a tentative D call TRBD2 (6 bases). CDR3 length: 16 amino acids. V lost 5 bases and J lost 0, with 14 bases in between. Germline V lookup: CDR1 MNHNS, CDR2 SASEGT. The CDR3 DNA follows: TGTGCCAGCAGTAGGTTTGACGGGAGCTCCTACAATGAGCAGTTCTTC. It specifies CASSRFDGSSYNEQFF.

This clonotype was counted only a few times. The chain joins TRBV4-2 to TRBJ2-1; D may be TRBD2 (5 bases). The V and J ends lost 6 bases and 0 bases respectively, with 15 bases between them. This CDR3 has 16 amino acids. CDR1 is LGHNA, CDR2 YNFKEQ, per germline. The DNA of the CDR3 is TGTGCCAGCAGGGAAACGACTACAAGCTCCTACAATGAGCAGTTCTTC. As protein: CASRETTTSSYNEQFF.

DNA of the CDR3: TGTGCCAGCGCCCCAACCGGGACAGGGGCTTACGAGCAGTACTTC. Protein product: CASAPTGTGAYEQYF. This chain uses TRBV27 with TRBJ2-7; 10 nucleotides align to TRBD1. The CDR3 runs to 15 residues. The trim removed 8 bases at V and 4 bases at J, leaving 11 bases unmatched. Germline assignment: CDR1 MNHEY and CDR2 SMNVEV (reference sequence).

The chain is built from TRBV29-1 and TRBJ1-2; D call uncertain. This CDR3 is built from 12 residues. CDR1 and CDR2 from the germline V gene are SQVTM and ANQGSEA. V lost 3 bases, J lost 6 bases, and 11 bases lay in between. The CDR3 nucleotides read TGCAGCGTTGAGGGAAGAAGGGATGGCTACACCTTC. Its protein product is CSVEGRRDGYTF.

This rearrangement joins TRBV5-6 to TRBJ1-4, with D possibly TRBD1 on 5 matching bases. CDR3 length: 15 amino acids. CDR1 and CDR2 (germline): SGHDT, YYEEEE. V dropped 0 bases and J dropped 8 bases, with 14 bases sitting between them. The CDR3 sequence is CASSLAGDGIEKLFF. The CDR3 DNA reads as TGTGCCAGCAGCTTGGCCGGGGACGGCATAGAAAAACTGTTTTTT.

The chain uses TRBV29-1 and TRBJ2-5; no definite D call. The CDR3 loop spans 12 amino acids. V lost 7 bases and J lost 5, with 14 bases in between. Germline V gene sequence: CDR1 SQVTM, CDR2 ANQGSEA. The CDR3 here is CSGLSGVETQYF. For the CDR3, the DNA is TGCAGCGGCCTCAGTGGGGTGGAGACCCAGTACTTC.

The chain recombines TRBV5-6 with TRBJ2-2; the D gene is possibly TRBD1 (6 bases). Per the germline V gene, CDR1 is SGHDT and CDR2 is YYEEEE. The CDR3 extends over 16 amino acids. Deletions cut 2 bases from V and 7 bases from J, with 18 bases between. CDR3 amino acids: CASSFLDRGQGGELFF. CDR3 coding DNA: TGTGCCAGCAGCTTCCTCGATAGGGGACAAGGCGGGGAGCTGTTTTTT.

There are a few counts of this clonotype. CDR3 nucleotides: TGTGCCAGCAGTTACTCGAGAACAGGGGGGGCCTACGAGCAGTACTTC. Its translation: CASSYSRTGGAYEQYF. The chain carries TRBV6-5 and TRBJ2-7, with D possibly matching TRBD1 (8 bases). CDR1 MNHEY and CDR2 SVGAGI come from the germline V gene. V lost 0 bases and J 2 bases, leaving 14 bases between the germline ends. The CDR3 has 16 residues.

The chain links TRBV6-1 to TRBJ2-3; D perhaps matches TRBD2 (6 bases). The germline V and J ends were trimmed by 11 bases and 5 bases, with 20 bases remaining between them. Looked up from germline, CDR1 is MNHNS and CDR2 is SASEGT. The CDR3 has 14 residues. The CDR3, as DNA: TGTGCCTCCTGGGCGTCTAGCGACGGAGATACGCAGTATTTT. The encoded protein is CASWASSDGDTQYF.

This clonotype was counted a few times. This sequence joins TRBV7-9 and TRBJ2-5, with 10 bases that match TRBD2. The CDR3 has 16 amino acids. Germline V CDR1 and CDR2: SEHNR, FQNEAQ (reference sequence). J was trimmed by 0 bases and V by 5 bases; bases with no gene match: 6. CDR3 nucleotide sequence: TGTGCCAGCAGCCCACTAGCGGGAAAGCACCAAGAGACCCAGTACTTC. It codes for CASSPLAGKHQETQYF.

A few counts support this clonotype. V gene TRBV11-2 combines with J gene TRBJ1-1; D not resolved. V gave up 2 bases and J gave up 0 bases, with 16 bases separating them. The germline CDR1 and CDR2 sequences are SGHAT and FQNNGV. This CDR3 is 17 amino acids long. The CDR3 loop is CASSLYLEDFMNTEAFF. The CDR3 coding sequence is TGTGCCAGCAGCTTATATTTAGAGGACTTCATGAACACTGAAGCTTTCTTT.

This sequence joins TRBV12-3 or TRBV12-4 and TRBJ2-2; D remains unclear. V was trimmed by 4 bases and J by 4 bases, leaving 7 bases between them. The CDR3 sequence is 13 residues long. The CDR3 coding sequence is TGTGCCAGCAGTTGGACGAGCACCGGGGAGCTGTTTTTT. As protein: CASSWTSTGELFF.